The subject of this entry is one T cell receptor beta chain. Its antigen is as yet unknown. The sample originates from a study of regulatory T cells. The primer mix had 52 TRBV and 13 TRBJ primers. Libraries were prepared by immunoSEQ multiplex PCR; TCRdb keeps only in-frame clonotypes and omits some of them. Of about 21,000 clones listed, around nine tenths were seen once; the top ten hold roughly 1.3%. Every patient with CD3G deficiency had evidence of autoimmunity. Regulatory (CD25-high CD127-low) and conventional (CD25-low CD127-high) CD4+ T cells were sorted separately. General study findings and limits: Hydrophobic residues at CDR3 positions 6 and 7 were enriched in conventional CD4+ T cells of CD3G-deficient patients. Regulatory T cells showed the strongest V-J pair restriction and V/J gene skewing among patient repertoires.

What was sequenced was conventional CD4+ T cells sorted from blood. The receptor was isolated from a child between 10 and 17 years old with CD3G deficiency.

The chain's CDR3 is CASSLSASGSQETQYF. CDR3 in DNA: TGTGCCAGCAGCTTATCTGCTAGCGGATCCCAAGAGACCCAGTACTTC. The chain couples TRBV7-8 to TRBJ2-5, with 7 bases matching TRBD2. The junction had 7 bases not matched to a gene; V was cut back by 2 bases and J by 1 base. This CDR3 is built from 16 residues. Per the germline V gene, CDR1 is SGHVS and CDR2 is FQNEAQ.